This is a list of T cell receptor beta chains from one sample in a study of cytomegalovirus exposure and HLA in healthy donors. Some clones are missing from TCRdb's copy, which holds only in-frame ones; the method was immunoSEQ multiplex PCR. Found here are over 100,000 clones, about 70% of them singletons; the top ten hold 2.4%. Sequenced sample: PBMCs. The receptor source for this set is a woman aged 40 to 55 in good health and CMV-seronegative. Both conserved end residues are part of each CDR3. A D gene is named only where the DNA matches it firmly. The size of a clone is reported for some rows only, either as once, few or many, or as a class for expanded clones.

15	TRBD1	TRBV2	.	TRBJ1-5	TGTGCCAGCAGGGGGAAGACAGGGATCAATCAGCCCCAGCATTTT	CASRGKTGINQPQHF
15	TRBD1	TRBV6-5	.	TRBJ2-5	TGTGCCAGCAGTTACGGGGGACAGGGAGGAGAGACCCAGTACTTC	CASSYGGQGGETQYF
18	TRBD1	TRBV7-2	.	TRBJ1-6	TGTGCCAGCAGTATCCTCCCCACAGGGGGCTCCTATAATTCACCCCTCCACTTT	CASSILPTGGSYNSPLHF
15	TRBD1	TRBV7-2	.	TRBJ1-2	TGTGCCAGCAGCCCCATCGGACAGGGAACGGATGGCTACACCTTC	CASSPIGQGTDGYTF
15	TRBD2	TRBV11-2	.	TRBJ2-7	TGTGCCAGCAGCTTAGATCGTCGGGGGGCCTACGAGCAGTACTTC	CASSLDRRGAYEQYF
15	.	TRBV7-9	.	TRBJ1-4	TGTGCCAGCAGCCCCACTAGCTCAACTAATGAAAAACTGTTTTTT	CASSPTSSTNEKLFF
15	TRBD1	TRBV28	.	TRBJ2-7	TGTGCCAGCAGTGCTCCGGGACAGGCGCACTACGAGCAGTACTTC	CASSAPGQAHYEQYF
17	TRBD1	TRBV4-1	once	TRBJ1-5	TGCGCCAGCAGCCAAGATACGTTACAGGGGTGGTCGGGGCCCCAGCATTTT	CASSQDTLQGWSGPQHF
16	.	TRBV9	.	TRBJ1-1	TGTGCCAGCAGCGTAATTTCCGGAGTCAGGGCCACTGAAGCTTTCTTT	CASSVISGVRATEAFF
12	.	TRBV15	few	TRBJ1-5	TGTGCCACGGGGAGGGTCAATCAGCCCCAGCATTTT	CATGRVNQPQHF
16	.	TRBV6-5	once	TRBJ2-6	TGTGCCAGCAGTTACTCGGCAGTCTCTGGGGCCAACGTCCTGACTTTC	CASSYSAVSGANVLTF
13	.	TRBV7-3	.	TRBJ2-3	TGTGCCAGCAGCCTCACGCGCTCAGATACGCAGTATTTT	CASSLTRSDTQYF